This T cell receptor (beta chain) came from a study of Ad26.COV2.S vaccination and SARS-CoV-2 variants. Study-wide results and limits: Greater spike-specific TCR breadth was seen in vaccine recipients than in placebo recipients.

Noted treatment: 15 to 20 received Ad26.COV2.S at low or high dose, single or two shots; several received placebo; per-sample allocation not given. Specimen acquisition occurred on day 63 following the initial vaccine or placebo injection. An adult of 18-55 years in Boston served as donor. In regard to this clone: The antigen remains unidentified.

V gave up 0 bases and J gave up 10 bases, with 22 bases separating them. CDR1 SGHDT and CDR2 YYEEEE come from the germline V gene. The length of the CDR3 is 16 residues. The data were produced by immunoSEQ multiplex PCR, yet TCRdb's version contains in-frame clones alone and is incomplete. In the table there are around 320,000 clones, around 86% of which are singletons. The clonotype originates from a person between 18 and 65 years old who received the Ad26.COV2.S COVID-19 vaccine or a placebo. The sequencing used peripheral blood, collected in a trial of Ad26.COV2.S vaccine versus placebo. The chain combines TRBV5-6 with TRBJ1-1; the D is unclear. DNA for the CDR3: TGTGCCAGCAGCTTGGCCGCTTTAGGAGGGCGCCCCGGAGCTTTCTTT. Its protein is CASSLAALGGRPGAFF.